In its sample, the clone carrying this TCR beta chain was seen many times. Its antigen is not known. These data belong to a study of T cells in Graves' hyperthyroidism and ophthalmopathy. The CDR3 runs 15 residues. Germline lookup yields CDR1 MDHEN and CDR2 SYDVKM. Trimming removed 5 bases from V and 2 bases from J, with 15 bases in between. Graves' hyperthyroidism is called stable when ophthalmopathy does not progress within 18 months. Patients aged 18 to 65 had newly diagnosed hyperthyroidism of under 2 months' duration. General observations from the study: The model predicted ophthalmopathy a median approximately seven months before onset. Most expanded thyroid clonotypes above 0.001 recurred in blood.

TCR beta CDR3 sequences were amplified from RNA transcripts. HTBI primers were employed in a first-round RT-PCR of the TCR CDR3. TCRdb ran MiXCR on the multiplex PCR reads and lists one entry per CDR3 protein. Here the sample spans hundreds of thousands of distinct CDR3 sequences, about 18% being singletons. The clonotype was recovered from a man in his forties or fifties with Graves' hyperthyroidism. The sequenced material came from blood. V is TRBV28 and J is TRBJ2-5; tentatively, D is TRBD1 (5 bases). The CDR3 is CASSGEGDEQETQYF. The CDR3 coding sequence is TGTGCCAGCAGTGGAGAAGGGGATGAACAAGAGACCCAGTACTTC.